The rows below give T cell receptor beta chains drawn from one sample of a study of T-cell reconstitution after alpha-beta-depleted transplantation in children. TCRdb re-called the PCR reads with MiXCR, one entry per CDR3 protein. The top ten clones hold 0.85% to 1.3% of a sample with hundreds of thousands of distinct CDR3 sequences, roughly 17% of them seen once. This material consisted of PBMCs from the stem cell graft donor, taken from the stem cell graft. The receptors here all came from a human donor who donated a stem cell graft to a child with acute myeloid leukemia. The CDR3 runs from the conserved cysteine through the conserved F or W. Fields, in order: V gene, J gene, CDR3 protein.

TRBV20-1	TRBJ2-5	CSARDPRTGKETQYF
TRBV20-1	TRBJ1-1	CSARDDGRNTEAFF
TRBV7-2	TRBJ2-7	CASSSSQGAYEQYF
TRBV11-1	TRBJ2-1	CASSPSRSNNEQFF
TRBV18	TRBJ1-1	CASSPLDRVGTEAFF
TRBV4-3	TRBJ2-6	CASSQIAVPGANVLTF
TRBV12-2	TRBJ2-1	CASRLAVPEQFF
TRBV6-1	TRBJ1-5	CASSDRGAINQPQHF
TRBV28	TRBJ1-3	CASRTGVGNTIYF
TRBV29-1	TRBJ2-3	CSVAVQGVGDTQYF
TRBV29-1	TRBJ2-1	CSVGLTSGAYNEQFF
TRBV20-1	TRBJ1-2	CSARGPGGYTF
TRBV27	TRBJ2-1	CASSLKTGRNEQFF
TRBV7-2	TRBJ1-6	CASSSQQANSPLHF
TRBV13	TRBJ1-4	CASSTGQGAGEKLFF
TRBV20-1	TRBJ2-3	CSALFSGGITDTQYF
TRBV28	TRBJ1-5	CASRERGDSNQPQHF
TRBV29-1	TRBJ2-1	CSVEYAGGTNEQFF
TRBV15	TRBJ1-1	CATSRDQGWGTEAFF
TRBV28	TRBJ2-5	CASSSLRIGVETQYF
TRBV10-3	TRBJ2-4	CAISESLVQGNGKNIQYF
TRBV20-1	TRBJ1-2	CSVDRDRGYGYTF
TRBV5-1	TRBJ1-2	CASSNEGTYYGYTF
TRBV11-3	TRBJ2-1	CASSLAGSRNEQFF
TRBV7-8	TRBJ1-1	CASSSPPGLDTEAFF
TRBV3-1	TRBJ1-6	CASSQTVPPLHF
TRBV29-1	TRBJ2-1	CSVERTGAYNEQFF
TRBV6-2/TRBV6-3	TRBJ2-5	CASSYSVGETQYF
TRBV20-1	TRBJ1-1	CSARGGTASEAFF
TRBV12-3/TRBV12-4	TRBJ1-1	CASSSIGGSTEAFF
TRBV4-2	TRBJ2-2	CASSYWGGDYSTGELFF
TRBV4-2	TRBJ2-3	CASSQLEGPSTDTQYF
TRBV7-2	TRBJ2-3	CASSLGHRRGTDTQYF
TRBV11-2	TRBJ1-2	CASSSVAAGNGYTF
TRBV24-1	TRBJ2-1	CATSGLLNSYNEQFF
TRBV7-2	TRBJ1-1	CASSPPTANTEAFF
TRBV6-1	TRBJ2-2	CASSENRGATGELFF
TRBV7-9	TRBJ2-7	CASSSTLDRTYEQYF
TRBV12-3/TRBV12-4	TRBJ2-5	CASRMYQETQYF
TRBV15	TRBJ1-3	CATSPRGTSGNTIYF
TRBV7-9	TRBJ2-6	CASSFRNSGANVLTF
TRBV6-7	TRBJ2-7	CASSCRTGAPQYPVYEQYF
TRBV29-1	TRBJ2-1	CSVGWRGDNEQFF
TRBV20-1	TRBJ1-1	CSAEGQGMTEAFF